This T cell receptor beta chain was sequenced for a study of CXCR3-negative and CXCR3-positive naive CD8 T cells (dated by TCRdb to the late 2010s). In the study overall: In total, some 130 million TRB reads were obtained, corresponding to roughly 1.5 +/- 0.3 million reads per library. Data from some twelve donors, pooled across two independent experiments, went into the diversity and physicochemical repertoire analyses. Naive subsets from 5 or 6 donors and memory cells from 3 donors were included in the TRBV-TRBJ cluster analysis.

Including cysteine and phenylalanine, the CDR3 has 13 amino acids. Nucleotide data are not available. Sequences DFQATT (CDR1) and SNEGSKA (CDR2) are obtained from the germline V gene (reference sequence). General conclusions and limits of the study: Compared with CXCR3-negative naive cells, CXCR3-positive naive cells had TRB CDR3s with higher hydrophobicity (lower Kidera factor 4), lower energy, and higher strength and volume indices. Similar TRBV-TRBJ usage was shown by naive CXCR3-negative and CXCR3-positive cells from the same donor, whereas distinct patterns were shown by memory cells. Freshly isolated PBMCs were used for most assays because CXCR3 expression went down partially after cryopreservation. Both naive subsets had comparably high repertoire diversity, while memory CD8+ T cells had much lower repertoire diversity. Surface CD5, linked to self-reactivity in mice, was comparable between naive subsets; TCR interaction strength was therefore also inferred from TRB CDR3 physicochemical properties.

About this clonotype: No antigen is known for it.

TCRdb shows the sequencer as NextSeq 550. The Human TCR Profiling Kit (MiLaboratory) was used to prepare UMI-labeled 5' RACE TRB cDNA libraries. The full amount of extracted RNA was used for cDNA synthesis, and the full amount of resulting cDNA was used for PCR amplification. Libraries were prepared in parallel with an identical number of PCR cycles. In the source study's methods: About 50,000 +/- 10,000 unique UMI-labeled TRB cDNA molecules per library were extracted with MIGEC and MiXCR, with at least two reads per UMI required. Each library averaged 40,000 +/- 10,000 functional in-frame TRB CDR3 nucleotide clonotypes without stop codons. After downsampling to 5000 UMI-labeled TRB molecules per sample, diversity metrics, including normalized Shannon-Wiener and Chao1, were computed in VDJtools. VDJtools computed clonotype-size-weighted physicochemical properties of the central five CDR3 residues: interaction energy, strength, volume and Kidera factor 4. Through TCRdb reprocessing, the reads give one entry per CDR3 protein sequence; DNA is omitted. TCRdb, rather than the study authors, made the V and J calls. The table for this sample records 100,000 to 150,000 distinct CDR3 sequences. The top ten clonotypes cover approximately 0.29% of the sample.

For every CD8+ T cell subset, under 350,000 cells were flow-sorted straight into RLT lysis buffer, and each subset was sorted in triplicate. Naive CD8+ T cells were defined stringently as CD45RO-CCR7+CD27+CD95- to exclude memory contaminants. Peripheral blood mononuclear cells were isolated from buffy coats by standard density gradient centrifugation. A FACSAria III was used to flow-sort naive CD8+ T cells into CXCR3-negative and CXCR3-positive populations. An RNeasy Mini Kit was used to extract total RNA from the sorted cells. The sequence came from a human donor in good health. Some clones in this sample may be carry-over from other donors' samples. Sequenced: naive CXCR3- CD8+ T cells from blood. Explained via the paper, the cell subset or site label denotes: CD45RO-CCR7+CD27+CD95- naive CD8+ T cells lacking CXCR3 (TNR3-). The chain is made from TRBV20-1 and TRBJ1-5; there is no DNA to check the TCRdb D call of TRBD1. This receptor has the CDR3 CSARQGAGQPQHF.